This TCR beta chain was recovered during a study of PD-1 blockade in classical Hodgkin lymphoma. Study summary: Patients were infused with nivolumab 3 mg/kg every 2 weeks. The study's findings and limits: CD4+ but not CD8+ TCR diversity rose significantly by C4D1. Complete responders matched newly diagnosed patients in baseline diversity. Before treatment, TCR diversity in newly diagnosed patients was reportedly lower than in healthy donors.

V lost 5 bases to trimming and J lost 6 bases; unmatched junction nucleotides: 9. The germline CDR1 and CDR2 sequences are LNHDA and SQIVND (reference sequence). CDR3 length equals 15 residues. Each of the patients experienced relapse following autologous stem cell transplantation, and their brentuximab vedotin exposure differed. In this sample, this clone turned up once. The antigen remains undetermined. Generated by immunoSEQ multiplex PCR, the TCRdb table keeps only in-frame clones and is missing some. The sample includes 70,000 to 85,000 clones, approximately 94% of them seen just once. Material: peripheral blood mononuclear cells (PBMCs), obtained at baseline. This receptor was identified in a human donor with classical Hodgkin lymphoma. The chain couples TRBV19 to TRBJ1-3, with 8 bases aligning to TRBD1. CDR3 in amino acids: CASSDLGQGLNTIYF. The CDR3 coding sequence is TGTGCCAGTAGTGACCTCGGACAGGGACTAAACACCATATATTTT. The full variable domain, with the rest looked up from reference TRBV19 and TRBJ1-3, is DGGITQSPKYLFRKEGQNVTLSCEQNLNHDAMYWYRQDPGQGLRLIYYSQIVNDFQKGDIAEGYSVSREKKESFPLTVTSAQKNPTAFYLCASSDLGQGLNTIYFGEGSWLTVV.